This TCR beta chain stems from a study of blood T cell repertoires in COVID-19. Original handling: The authors estimated nucleated cell counts from reference gene primer amplification. TCRdb keeps only in-frame clones here, not all; method: immunoSEQ multiplex PCR. D and trimming were read from the DNA, whereas the V and J calls and clone size are those reported in that table. The data hold about 190,000 clones, with around 80% observed a single time. With V trimmed by 2 bases and J by 2 bases, 1 base remained unmatched. Germline V lookup: CDR1 MNHEY, CDR2 SVGAGI. The CDR3 is 14 residues long. This chain uses TRBV6-5 with TRBJ1-2; TRBD1 agrees at 8 bases. Material for sequencing was peripheral blood. The TCR originated in a woman aged 45-65 years with acute or convalescent COVID-19. DNA for the CDR3: TGTGCCAGCAGTTACCGGGACAGGAACTATGGCTACACCTTC. It is translated as CASSYRDRNYGYTF.